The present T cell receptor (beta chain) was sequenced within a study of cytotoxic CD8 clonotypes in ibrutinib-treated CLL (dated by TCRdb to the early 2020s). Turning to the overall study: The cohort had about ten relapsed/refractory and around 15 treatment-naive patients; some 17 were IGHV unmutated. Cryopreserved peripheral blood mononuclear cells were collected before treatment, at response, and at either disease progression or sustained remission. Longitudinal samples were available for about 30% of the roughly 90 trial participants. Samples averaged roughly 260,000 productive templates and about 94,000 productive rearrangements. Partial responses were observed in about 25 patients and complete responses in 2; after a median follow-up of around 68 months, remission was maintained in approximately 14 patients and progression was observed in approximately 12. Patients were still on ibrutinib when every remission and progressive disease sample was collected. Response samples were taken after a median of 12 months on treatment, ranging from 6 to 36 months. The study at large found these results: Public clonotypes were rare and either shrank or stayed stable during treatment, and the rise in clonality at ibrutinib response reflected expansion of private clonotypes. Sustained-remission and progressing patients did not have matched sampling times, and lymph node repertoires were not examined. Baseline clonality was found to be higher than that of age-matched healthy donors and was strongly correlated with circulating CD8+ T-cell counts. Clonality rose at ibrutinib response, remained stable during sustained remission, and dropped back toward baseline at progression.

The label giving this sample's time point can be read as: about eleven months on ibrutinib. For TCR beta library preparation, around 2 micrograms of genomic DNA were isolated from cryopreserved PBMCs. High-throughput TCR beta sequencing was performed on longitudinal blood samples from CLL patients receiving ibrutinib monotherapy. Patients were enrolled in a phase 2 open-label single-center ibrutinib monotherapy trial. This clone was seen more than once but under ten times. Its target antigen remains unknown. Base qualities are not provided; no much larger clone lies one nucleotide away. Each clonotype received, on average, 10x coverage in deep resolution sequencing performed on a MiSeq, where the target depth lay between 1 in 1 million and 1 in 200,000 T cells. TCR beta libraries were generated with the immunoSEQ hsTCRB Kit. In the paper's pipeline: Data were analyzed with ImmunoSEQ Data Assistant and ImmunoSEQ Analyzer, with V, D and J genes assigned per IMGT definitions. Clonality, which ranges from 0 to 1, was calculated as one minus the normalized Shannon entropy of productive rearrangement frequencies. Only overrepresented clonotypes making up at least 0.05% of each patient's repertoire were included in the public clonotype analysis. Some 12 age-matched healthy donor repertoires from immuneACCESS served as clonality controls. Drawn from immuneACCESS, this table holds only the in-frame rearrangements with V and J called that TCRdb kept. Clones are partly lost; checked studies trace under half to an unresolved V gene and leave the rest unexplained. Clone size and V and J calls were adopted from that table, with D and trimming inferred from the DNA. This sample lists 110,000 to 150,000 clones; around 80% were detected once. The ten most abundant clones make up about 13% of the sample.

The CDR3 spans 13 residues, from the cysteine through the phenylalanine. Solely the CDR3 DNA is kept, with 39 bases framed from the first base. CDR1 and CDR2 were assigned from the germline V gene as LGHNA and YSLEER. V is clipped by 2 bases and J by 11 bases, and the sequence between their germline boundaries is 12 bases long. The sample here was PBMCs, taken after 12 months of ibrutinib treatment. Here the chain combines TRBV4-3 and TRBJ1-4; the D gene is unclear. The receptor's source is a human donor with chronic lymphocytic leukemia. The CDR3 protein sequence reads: CASSQIPHSKLFF. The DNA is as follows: TGCGCCAGCAGCCAAATTCCCCATTCCAAACTGTTTTTT.